The rows below give T cell receptor beta chains drawn from one sample of a study of blood T cell repertoires in COVID-19. The assay was immunoSEQ multiplex PCR, and TCRdb's table has in-frame clones only and misses some. The sample consists of around 71,000 clones, more than 80% of them appearing once. The material sequenced was peripheral blood. The receptors originated from a man older than 75 with acute or convalescent COVID-19. CDR3s include the opening cysteine and the closing phenylalanine or tryptophan. Each record gives: CDR3 DNA, CDR3 protein, J gene, clone size, V gene, D gene. A D gene is named only where the DNA matches it firmly. Size is omitted from some rows. Given values are once, few, many or a class for expanded clones.

TGTGCCAGCAGAGATAGCGGGCGTCAAACGGAAGAGACCCAGTACTTC	CASRDSGRQTEETQYF	TRBJ2-5	.	TRBV5-6	TRBD2
TGTGCCAGCTCCAGGGATACTGAAGCTTTCTTT	CASSRDTEAFF	TRBJ1-1	.	TRBV2	.
TGTGCCACCGGGACAGGCGGCACCGGGGAGCTGTTTTTT	CATGTGGTGELFF	TRBJ2-2	.	TRBV2	TRBD1
TGTGCCAGCCGGCGGACTGCTCGCGCAGATACGCAGTATTTT	CASRRTARADTQYF	TRBJ2-3	once	TRBV6-5	.
TGTGCCAGCAGCTTCGAACCGGGACAGGGGGCCTATGAAAAACTGTTTTTT	CASSFEPGQGAYEKLFF	TRBJ1-4	.	TRBV7-9	TRBD1
TGTGCCAGCAGTGAAGCCACAGGTACTAACTATGGCTACACCTTC	CASSEATGTNYGYTF	TRBJ1-2	few	TRBV6-1	.
TGTGCCAGCAGCTTATTCGGGCAGGGGGTGGGAGATACGCAGTATTTT	CASSLFGQGVGDTQYF	TRBJ2-3	.	TRBV7-2	TRBD1
TGTGCCAGCAGTGAAGTGGCAGGGTCAGGGGAGACCCAGTACTTC	CASSEVAGSGETQYF	TRBJ2-5	.	TRBV2	.
TGTGCCAGCAGCTCAAACTACGAGCAGTACTTC	CASSSNYEQYF	TRBJ2-7	.	TRBV7-2	.
TGCGCCAGCAGCTTTCGACAGGGTAACTCACCCCTCCACTTT	CASSFRQGNSPLHF	TRBJ1-6	.	TRBV4-1	TRBD1
TGCGCCAGCAGCTTGGACAGCTCCTATAATTCACCCCTCCACTTT	CASSLDSSYNSPLHF	TRBJ1-6	.	TRBV5-1	.
TGCGCCAGCAGCTTAGATACAGGGTACACTGAAGCTTTCTTT	CASSLDTGYTEAFF	TRBJ1-1	.	TRBV5-1	.
TGTGCCAGTAGTATCCCAGGGAGGGAGACCCAGTACTTC	CASSIPGRETQYF	TRBJ2-5	.	TRBV19	.
TGTGCCAGCAGCAAAGTTGCGGACAGGACAAGCTCCTATAATTCACCCCTCCACTTT	CASSKVADRTSSYNSPLHF	TRBJ1-6	.	TRBV21-1	.
TGTGCCAGCAGCTTTGCCCGAGGACAGGAATCTAGCACAGATACGCAGTATTTT	CASSFARGQESSTDTQYF	TRBJ2-3	once	TRBV5-4	TRBD1
TGTGCCAGCTCAATCTTGGGACAGGGAACTGCCAAAAACATTCAGTACTTC	CASSILGQGTAKNIQYF	TRBJ2-4	.	TRBV18	TRBD1
TGCGCCAGCAGCAGGGGAGGGACGGCTAACACTGAAGCTTTCTTT	CASSRGGTANTEAFF	TRBJ1-1	.	TRBV10-1	.
TGTGCCAGCAGACTTAGCGGGAGGGTTTTGGACACCGGGGAGCTGTTTTTT	CASRLSGRVLDTGELFF	TRBJ2-2	.	TRBV7-2	TRBD2
TGTGCCGGCAGCTTGGGACAGCCACCGCAGTATTTT	CAGSLGQPPQYF	TRBJ2-3	.	TRBV7-2	TRBD1
TGTGCCAGCAGTCCCACTAGCGGGGGAGCGTCTTGGACCCAGTACTTC	CASSPTSGGASWTQYF	TRBJ2-5	.	TRBV28	TRBD2
TGTGCCAGTAGTTCCCCGGGTGGCAATCAGCCCCAGCATTTT	CASSSPGGNQPQHF	TRBJ1-5	.	TRBV19	.
TGTGCCAGCTTCACGGACAGGGGCGTTAGCGAGCAGTACTTC	CASFTDRGVSEQYF	TRBJ2-7	.	TRBV18	TRBD1
TGTGCCAGCAGTCGGGTGAACACTGAAGCTTTCTTT	CASSRVNTEAFF	TRBJ1-1	.	TRBV28	.
TGTGCCAGTAGTATGTCCCTACCGGATACGCAGTATTTT	CASSMSLPDTQYF	TRBJ2-3	.	TRBV19	.
TGCGCCAGCAGCTCTGAGGGAAGGGAAAAACTGTTTTTT	CASSSEGREKLFF	TRBJ1-4	.	TRBV5-1	.
TGTGCCAGCAGTGCGGTGAGGCAGGGATACTCACCCCTCCACTTT	CASSAVRQGYSPLHF	TRBJ1-6	.	TRBV28	.
TGCGCCAGCAACTTCCTAGCGGGGGGCGGGGATGAGCAGTTCTTC	CASNFLAGGGDEQFF	TRBJ2-1	.	TRBV5-1	TRBD2
TGTGCCAGCAGCGTAGGAGGACAGGCTATGAACACTGAAGCTTTCTTT	CASSVGGQAMNTEAFF	TRBJ1-1	once	TRBV9	TRBD1
TGTGCCAGTAGTATAGAGGGAGGCAAAAACATTCAGTACTTC	CASSIEGGKNIQYF	TRBJ2-4	.	TRBV19	.
TGTGCCAGCAGCAGGCGGACAGGGGCCGGGGAGCTGTTTTTT	CASSRRTGAGELFF	TRBJ2-2	.	TRBV5-6	TRBD1
TGTGCCAGCAGTAGCGGGAGGGGGCGCGGCGAGCAGTACTTC	CASSSGRGRGEQYF	TRBJ2-7	.	TRBV6-6	TRBD2
TGTGCCAGCTCGTACCAGGGTGGGGTAACTAATGAAAAACTGTTTTTT	CASSYQGGVTNEKLFF	TRBJ1-4	.	TRBV28	.
TGTGCCAGTAGTATTATCGGAGGCACAGATACGCAGTATTTT	CASSIIGGTDTQYF	TRBJ2-3	.	TRBV19	.